The present T cell receptor (beta chain) was sequenced within a study of vaccination and CD4 T cells after COVID-19. Study at large: In culture, cells were exposed to overlapping spike peptides from SARS-CoV-2, HCoV-NL63, HCoV-OC43 and HCoV-229E. Study conclusions and caveats: The authors studied relatively few convalescent patients and analyzed no early post-infection timepoints. Convalescent patients had a median about 86% of post-vaccine SARS-CoV-2-reactive clones that were detected only after vaccination, not before it.

Treatment specified: roughly 10-day PBMC culture with coronavirus spike peptide pools or control peptides (ViraFEST assay). The CDR3 contains 12 residues. J lost 5 bases, V lost 5 bases, and 2 bases had no gene match. CDR1 and CDR2 (germline): SGHVS, FNYEAQ. This clonotype has only one observation. Its antigen is not identified. The Oncomine TCR Beta short-read assay sequenced DNA from cultured CD4+ T cells. Investigators isolated genomic DNA from cultured CD4+ T cells. One entry per CDR3 protein, called by TCRdb with MiXCR from the PCR reads. The sample has 8,500 to 14,000 distinct CDR3 sequences, roughly three fifths seen once.

The chain joins TRBV7-6 to TRBJ1-2, with TRBD1 identical over 7 bases. Material: CD4+ T cells from blood, cultured in vitro. This TCR derives from a human donor who had recovered from COVID-19. The chain's CDR3 is CASSPGQYGYTF. CDR3 nucleotides: TGTGCCAGCAGCCCGGGACAGTATGGCTACACCTTC.